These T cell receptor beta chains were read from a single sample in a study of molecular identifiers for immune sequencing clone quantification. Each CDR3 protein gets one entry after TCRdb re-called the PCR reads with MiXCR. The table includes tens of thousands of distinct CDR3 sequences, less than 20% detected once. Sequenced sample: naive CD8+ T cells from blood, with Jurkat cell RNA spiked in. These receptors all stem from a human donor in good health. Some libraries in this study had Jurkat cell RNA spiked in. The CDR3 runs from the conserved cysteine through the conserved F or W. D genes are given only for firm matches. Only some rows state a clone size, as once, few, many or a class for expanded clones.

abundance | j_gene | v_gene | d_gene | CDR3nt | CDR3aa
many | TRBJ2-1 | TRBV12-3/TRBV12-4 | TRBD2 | TGTGCCAGCAGTTCCCCCCGGGGACTAGCGGAGAACAATGAGCAGTTCTTC | CASSSPRGLAENNEQFF
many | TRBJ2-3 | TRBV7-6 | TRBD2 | TGTGCCAGCAGCTTACTCCCTAGCGGAGATACGCAGTATTTT | CASSLLPSGDTQYF
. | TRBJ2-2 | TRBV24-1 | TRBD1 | TGTGCCACCAGTGATTCCGGGACAGGGGGCACCGGGGAGCTGTTTTTT | CATSDSGTGGTGELFF
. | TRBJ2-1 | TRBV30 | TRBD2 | TGTGCCTGGAGTTTAGGGAGGGGCAATGAGCCGTTCTTC | CAWSLGRGNEPFF
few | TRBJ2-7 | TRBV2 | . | TGTGCCAGCAGTACATCTTTAAGGGGCGAGCAGTACTTC | CASSTSLRGEQYF
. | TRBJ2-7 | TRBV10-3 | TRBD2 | TGTGCCATCAGTGACAGCGGGAGGTTTTACGGGCAGTACTTC | CAISDSGRFYGQYF
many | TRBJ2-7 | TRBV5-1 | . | TGCGCCAGCAGCTTGGCACGGGGGCTTACCTACGAGCAGTACTTC | CASSLARGLTYEQYF
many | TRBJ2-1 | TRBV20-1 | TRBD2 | TGCAGTGCCCCCCTGTCTACCGGTAGCGGGAGTTTTGGGCACAATGAGCAGTTCTTC | CSAPLSTGSGSFGHNEQFF
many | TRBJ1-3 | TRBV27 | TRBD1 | TGTGCCAGCAGTTTGACAGGGGGAGGAAACACCATATATTTT | CASSLTGGGNTIYF
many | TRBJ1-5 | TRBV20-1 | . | TGCAGTGCTAGAGATTACGGGGGTAAATATAGCAATCAGCCCCAGCATTTT | CSARDYGGKYSNQPQHF
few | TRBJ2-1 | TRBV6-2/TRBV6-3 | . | TGTGCCAGCAGTTACCGACTGGGGGAGCCCTACAATGAGCAGTTCTTC | CASSYRLGEPYNEQFF
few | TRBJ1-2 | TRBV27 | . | TGTGCCAGCAGTTTATTGGGCAGAAACAACTATGGCTACACCTTC | CASSLLGRNNYGYTF
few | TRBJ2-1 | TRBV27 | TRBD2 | TGTGCCAGCAGTATAGGACTAGCGGGAGTTAATGAGCAGTTCTTC | CASSIGLAGVNEQFF
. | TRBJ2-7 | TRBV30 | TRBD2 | TGTGCCTTCGGACTAGGGCTCTACGAGCAGTACTTC | CAFGLGLYEQYF
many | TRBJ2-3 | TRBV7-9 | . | TGTGCCAGCAGCTCGACAGTCACAGATACGCAGTATTTT | CASSSTVTDTQYF
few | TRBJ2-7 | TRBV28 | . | TGTGCCAGCAGGACAGGCTACGAGCAGTACTTC | CASRTGYEQYF
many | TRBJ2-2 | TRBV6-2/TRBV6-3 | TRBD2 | TGTGCCAGCGAGCGGGAGGGGGCCACCGGGGAGCTGTTTTTT | CASEREGATGELFF
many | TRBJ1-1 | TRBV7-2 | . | TGTGCCAGCAGCTTAGTCCGATTTTCAGGGGACACTGAAGCTTTCTTT | CASSLVRFSGDTEAFF
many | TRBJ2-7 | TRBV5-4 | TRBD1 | TGTGCCAGCAGTCGTCCGGGACAGGGATCGGGAGAGCAGTACTTC | CASSRPGQGSGEQYF
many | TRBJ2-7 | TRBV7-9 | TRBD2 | TGTGCCAGCAGCGCAACTAGCGGGAGGGCCTCCGAGCAGTACTTC | CASSATSGRASEQYF